This T cell receptor (beta chain) was captured by sequencing in a study of response to subunit inactivated influenza vaccine. There are 13 residues in the CDR3. Trimming stripped 6 bases from V and 8 bases from J, with 14 bases between. Germline V gene data show CDR1 as MNHNS and CDR2 as SASEGT. In TCRdb, the RT-PCR reads were re-called with MiXCR into one record per CDR3 protein. Of hundreds of thousands of distinct CDR3 sequences in the sample, 14% were seen once. This receptor was identified in a man between 50 and 59 years old who received an inactivated influenza vaccine. Sequenced here: PBMCs from blood, sampled around 14 days before vaccination. This chain uses TRBV6-1 with TRBJ1-5; TRBD1 might be the D (5 bases). The CDR3 loop reads CASRGGTREPQHF. The CDR3, as DNA: TGTGCCAGCAGGGGAGGGACCAGGGAGCCCCAGCATTTT.